This entry lists 25 T cell receptor beta chains sequenced from one sample in a study of metastatic and nonmetastatic thyroid tumors. TCRdb redid the clone calls on the PCR reads using MiXCR. The profile shows about 50,000 clones, less than 5% of them singletons. Thyroid surgery was preceded by no treatment in any patient. The specimen was blood. Receptors were obtained from a female donor with papillary thyroid cancer or a benign thyroid nodule (not recorded which). Some clones in this sample may be carry-over from other donors' samples.

This clone has more than one count but fewer than ten. This chain uses TRBV6-5 with TRBJ2-1; D is uncertain. The germline V and J ends were trimmed by 4 bases and 7 bases, with 8 bases remaining between them. The CDR3 consists of 12 residues. CDR1 and CDR2 from the germline V gene are MNHEY and SVGAGI. The CDR3 protein is CASSSSWNEQFF. Written as DNA, the CDR3 is TGTGCCAGCAGTTCGTCGTGGAATGAGCAGTTCTTC.

This clone was observed a handful of times. A single base separates this from a much larger clone, so it may be a read error. The missing conserved phenylalanine or tryptophan at the end of this CDR3 makes a read error likely. The chain couples TRBV14 to TRBJ2-5, with D possibly TRBD1 on 5 matching bases. V was pared by 3 bases and J by 5 bases, with 19 bases between. The CDR3 covers 16 residues. Germline CDR1 reads SGHDN; CDR2 reads FVKESK. The CDR3: CASSHHPDTRGETQYL. DNA for the CDR3: TGTGCCAGCAGCCACCATCCGGACACACGAGGCGAGACCCAGTACTTA.

This clone was counted ten times or more. The J gene is TRBJ2-1, the V gene TRBV6-1; D not resolved. With 5 bases removed from V and 10 bases from J, the gap between germline ends came to 18 bases. The germline CDR1 and CDR2 sequences are MNHNS and SASEGT. The length of the CDR3 is 14 residues. The CDR3 loop reads CASSYPGVGSEQFF. CDR3 DNA: TGTGCCAGCAGTTACCCCGGCGTCGGCTCCGAGCAGTTCTTC.

This clone was recorded a few times. The chain employs TRBV6-1 and TRBJ1-4; D is ambiguous. Germline values: CDR1 MNHNS, CDR2 SASEGT. V was clipped by 4 bases and J by 7 bases, with 10 bases between them. The CDR3 runs to 13 residues. The CDR3 sequence is CASSARSCEKLFF. The CDR3, as DNA: TGTGCCAGCAGTGCCCGCAGTTGTGAAAAACTGTTTTTT.

The table lists this clone with many counts. The rearrangement joins TRBV4-2 to TRBJ2-2; D unresolved. The CDR3 has 16 residues. The germline V and J ends were trimmed by 4 bases and 3 bases, with 15 bases remaining between them. Looked up from germline, CDR1 is LGHNA and CDR2 is YNFKEQ. This CDR3 reads CASSPPIGSHTGELFF. The CDR3 DNA follows: TGTGCCAGCAGCCCCCCAATAGGTTCACACACCGGGGAGCTGTTTTTT.

This clone occurred a few times. The CDR3 region has the DNA TGTGCCAGCAGTTTAGATCAGCACGAGCAGTACTTC. Translating gives CASSLDQHEQYF. The V and J genes are TRBV28 and TRBJ2-7; D call uncertain. Germline V gene data show CDR1 as MDHEN and CDR2 as SYDVKM. This CDR3 contains 12 residues. V was shortened by 2 bases and J by 5 bases, with 7 bases between the two germline ends. The full variable domain, with the rest looked up from reference TRBV28 and TRBJ2-7, is DVKVTQSSRYLVKRTGEKVFLECVQDMDHENMFWYRQDPGLGLRLIYFSYDVKMKEKGDIPEGYSVSREKKERFSLILESASTNQTSMYLCASSLDQHEQYFGPGTRLTVT.

This clone occurred many times. This chain uses TRBV19 with TRBJ2-5, with 9 bases aligning to TRBD1. The CDR3 has 18 residues. Germline V gene data show CDR1 as LNHDA and CDR2 as SQIVND (reference sequence). With 1 base clipped from V and 3 bases from J, the junction kept 12 bases outside the gene matches. DNA for the CDR3: TGTGCCAGTAGTATAGTAAACCCCGGACAGGGGTCAAAAGAGACCCAGTACTTC. It codes for CASSIVNPGQGSKETQYF.

The chain employs TRBV6-1 and TRBJ1-6; TRBD1 agrees at 11 bases. The CDR3 has 18 residues. The V and J ends lost 2 bases and 7 bases, in that order; junction bases with no gene match: 10. From germline, CDR1 is MNHNS and CDR2 SASEGT. The CDR3 reads CASSETPDRGPENSPLHF. Written as DNA, the CDR3 is TGTGCCAGCAGTGAAACCCCGGACAGGGGGCCCGAAAATTCACCCCTCCACTTT.

The chain links TRBV12-3 or TRBV12-4 to TRBJ1-1, with unresolved D. The CDR3 covers 14 residues. The V and J ends lost 3 bases and 1 base respectively, with 9 bases between them. The chain's CDR3 is CASSLGPGNTEAFF. As DNA, the CDR3 is TGTGCCAGCAGTTTGGGTCCGGGGAACACTGAAGCTTTCTTT.

This clone has just a few counts. Because it lacks the conserved phenylalanine or tryptophan at the end, this CDR3 is likely a read error. This chain uses TRBV5-1 with TRBJ1-1, with D hard to call. The CDR3 extends over 14 amino acids. CDR1 is SGHRS, CDR2 YFSETQ, per germline. Trimming took 0 bases from V and 11 from J, leaving 17 bases between them. The DNA for the CDR3 is TGCGCCAGCAGCTTGGTTGGGGTAGGATTTGACGCTTTCTTA. It codes for CASSLVGVGFDAFL.

Details on this clone: Distinct nucleotide sequences in the sample also encode this CDR3. The DNA for the CDR3 is TGTGCCAGCAGTTTTTTGGCGGGAGGATCCTACAATGAGCAGTTCTTC. It yields the protein CASSFLAGGSYNEQFF. The chain has TRBV28 and TRBJ2-1, with 8 bases that match TRBD2. J gave up 1 base and V 3 bases, and 5 bases lay outside the gene matches. The CDR3 loop spans 16 amino acids. Germline-derived CDR1 and CDR2 are MDHEN and SYDVKM. Complete variable domain (other parts from reference TRBV28 and TRBJ2-1): DVKVTQSSRYLVKRTGEKVFLECVQDMDHENMFWYRQDPGLGLRLIYFSYDVKMKEKGDIPEGYSVSREKKERFSLILESASTNQTSMYLCASSFLAGGSYNEQFFGPGTRLTVL.

This clone turned up a few times. The V gene is TRBV28, the J gene TRBJ2-7; TRBD2 aligns across 7 bases. The CDR3 is 15 residues long. The germline gives CDR1 MDHEN, CDR2 SYDVKM. V lost 4 bases and J lost 7; bases outside the gene matches: 13. As DNA, the CDR3 is TGTGCCAGCAGTTCACCCTCAGCGGGGCCTCGGGAGCAGTACTTC. Amino acid sequence: CASSSPSAGPREQYF.

This clone has more than one count but fewer than ten. This chain links TRBV7-9 with TRBJ2-2; D is undetermined. Between the trimmed V and J ends, which lost 6 bases and 5 bases, there was a span of 7 bases. The CDR3 consists of 12 residues. Germline V lookup: CDR1 SEHNR, CDR2 FQNEAQ (reference sequence). CDR3 DNA: TGTGCCAGCAGGGTACAGACCGGGGAGCTGTTTTTT. Protein product: CASRVQTGELFF.

The rearrangement joins TRBV7-9 to TRBJ2-6, with TRBD1 as a possible D gene (5 bases). The CDR3 consists of 18 residues. The V gene's germline CDR1 is SEHNR and CDR2 FQNEAQ (reference sequence). V was pared by 4 bases and J by 3 bases, with 19 bases between. This CDR3 is CASSSTSQGAYGANVLTF. For the CDR3, the DNA is TGTGCCAGCAGCTCCACATCCCAAGGGGCGTATGGGGCCAACGTCCTGACTTTC.

This clone has a count of ten or more. The same CDR3 is also encoded by other DNA sequences in this sample. The chain couples TRBV6-4 to TRBJ1-5, with a tentative D call TRBD1 (6 bases). The CDR3 is made up of 14 amino acids. The V gene's germline CDR1 is MRHNA and CDR2 SNTAGT. V lost 10 bases to trimming and J lost 3 bases, with 16 bases between them. In DNA form, the CDR3 reads TGTGCCAATGGGGCCCCAGGGGCCAATCAGCCCCAGCATTTT. Translated: CANGAPGANQPQHF.

This chain uses TRBV10-3 with TRBJ2-7; 11 bases line up with TRBD2. This CDR3 region has 14 residues. Unmatched junction bases numbered 9, after V lost 11 bases and J lost 3 bases. Germline V gene lookup returns CDR1 ENHRY and CDR2 SYGVKD. CDR3 amino acids: CALKGTSGNYEQYF. Written as DNA, the CDR3 is TGTGCCCTCAAAGGGACTAGCGGTAACTACGAGCAGTACTTC.

The gene calls are TRBV7-2 and TRBJ2-3; 8 bases are a match to TRBD2. V dropped 7 bases and J dropped 3; count of bases not matched to a gene: 6. The CDR3 runs to 14 residues. Germline V gene lookup returns CDR1 SGHTA and CDR2 FQGNSA. The CDR3 DNA is TGTGCCAGCACCGGAGCGGGAGTGACAGATACGCAGTATTTT. Translating gives CASTGAGVTDTQYF.

This clone occurred many times. This chain connects TRBV6-2 or TRBV6-3 to TRBJ2-3; 8 bases line up with TRBD2. The germline V gene encodes CDR1 MNHEY and CDR2 SVGEGT. The CDR3 sequence is 14 residues long. Trimming took 6 bases from V and 6 from J; bases not matched to a gene: 8. CDR3 DNA: TGTGCCAGCAGACGAGCGGGAGTCGTTGATACGCAGTATTTT. This encodes CASRRAGVVDTQYF.

The table lists this clone with many counts. The chain has TRBV7-6 and TRBJ1-2, with 9 bases identical to TRBD1. This CDR3 is built from 15 residues. CDR1 is SGHVS and CDR2 is FNYEAQ in the germline V gene. The J segment lost 11 bases and the V segment lost 2 bases, leaving 12 bases of the junction unmatched. DNA for the CDR3: TGTGCCAGCAGCTTACTCAGTCCGGGACAGGGTGGATACACCTTC. Its translation is CASSLLSPGQGGYTF.

This clone was observed many times. The chain carries TRBV7-2 and TRBJ2-7; a possible D gene is TRBD1 (5 bases). CDR3 length equals 13 residues. Germline V lookup: CDR1 SGHTA, CDR2 FQGNSA. V was trimmed by 1 base and J by 2 bases, leaving 6 bases between them. The CDR3 here is CASSLGRAYEQYF. CDR3 nucleotide sequence: TGTGCCAGCAGCTTAGGCAGGGCCTACGAGCAGTACTTC.

This clone was detected many times. V and J are TRBV12-3 or TRBV12-4 and TRBJ2-3; D might be TRBD1 (6 bases). The V end lost 3 bases, the J end lost 6 bases, and 16 bases lay between the germline ends. This CDR3 comprises 15 residues. The chain's CDR3 is CASSFGTSAPDTQYF. CDR3 in DNA: TGTGCCAGCAGTTTCGGGACAAGTGCCCCGGATACGCAGTATTTT.

V and J are TRBV18 and TRBJ1-4; 9 nucleotides line up with TRBD1. The CDR3 totals 17 residues. The J segment lost 0 bases and the V segment lost 4 bases, leaving 6 bases of the junction unmatched. Germline CDR1 reads KGHSH; CDR2 reads LQKENI. CDR3 bases: TGTGCCAGCTCACTACAGGGGGCGATTTCAACTAATGAAAAACTGTTTTTT. It codes for CASSLQGAISTNEKLFF.

This clone was seen repeatedly, ten times or more. This chain connects TRBV3-1 to TRBJ2-1; the match to TRBD2 covers 8 bases. CDR1 and CDR2 from the germline V gene are LGHDT and YNNKEL (reference sequence). After removal of 5 bases from V and 4 bases from J, the junction contained 13 bases not matched to a gene. The CDR3 spans 17 residues. DNA for the CDR3: TGTGCCAGCAGCTCCCGGGGAGCGGGAGAACCATACAATGAGCAGTTCTTC. Amino acid sequence: CASSSRGAGEPYNEQFF.

Only a few counts were recorded for this clone. The chain recombines TRBV12-3 or TRBV12-4 with TRBJ2-2; 7 positions agree with TRBD2. Losses at the gene ends were 2 bases for V and 0 bases for J; bases not matched to a gene: 3. The CDR3 is 16 residues long. The CDR3 bases are TGTGCCAGCAGTTTACTCGCGGGAGCGAACACCGGGGAGCTGTTTTTT. Protein product: CASSLLAGANTGELFF.

This clone was seen at least ten times. It may be a read error: a sequence one base away is much more abundant. The V and J genes are TRBV20-1 and TRBJ1-1; possible D gene TRBD1, 5 bases. In germline, CDR1 is DFQATT, CDR2 SNEGSKA (reference sequence). The CDR3 runs to 14 residues. CDR3: CSARDLLGPTEALF. The CDR3 region has the DNA TGCAGTGCTAGAGATCTGTTGGGGCCCACTGAAGCTCTCTTT.